This T cell receptor beta chain was identified during a study of blood T cell repertoires in COVID-19. Overall study: The study drew acute and convalescent COVID-19 samples from the United States, Italy and Spain. In each case, the material was cDNA or gDNA derived from T cells, B-cell-depleted T cells, or PBMCs.

Per the original data handling: Nucleated cell number was recorded as an estimate derived from reference gene primer amplification. Profiling relied on immunoSEQ multiplex PCR, and the TCRdb table lists in-frame clones only, not all of them. V, J and clone size reflect that table, while D and trimming were determined from the DNA. Of fewer than 80,000 clones listed, approximately 82% are singletons. CDR1 is MNHEY, CDR2 SVGAGI, per germline. V shed 6 bases, J shed 6 bases, and the junction held 8 bases outside the gene matches. CDR3 length equals 15 residues. The TCR comes from a woman of 80 years or more with acute or convalescent COVID-19. The rearrangement joins TRBV6-5 to TRBJ1-5; 10 bases line up with TRBD1. Sequencing input: peripheral blood. The CDR3, as DNA: TGTGCCAGCAGACAGACAGGGGGCGGGGGTCAGCCCCAGCATTTT. Protein: CASRQTGGGGQPQHF.